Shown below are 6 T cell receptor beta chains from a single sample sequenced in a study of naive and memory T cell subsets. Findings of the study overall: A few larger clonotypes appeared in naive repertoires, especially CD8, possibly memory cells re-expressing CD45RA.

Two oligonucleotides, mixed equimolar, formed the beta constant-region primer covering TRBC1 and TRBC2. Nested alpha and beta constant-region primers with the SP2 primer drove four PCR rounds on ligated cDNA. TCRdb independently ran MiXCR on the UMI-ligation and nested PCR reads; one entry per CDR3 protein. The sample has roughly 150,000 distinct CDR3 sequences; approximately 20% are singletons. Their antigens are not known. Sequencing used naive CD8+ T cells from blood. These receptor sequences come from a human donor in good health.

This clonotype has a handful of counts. The CDR3, as DNA: TGCAGCGTTGAGGACCCATCCACCGGGGAGCTGTTTTTT. It encodes CSVEDPSTGELFF. This chain connects TRBV29-1 to TRBJ2-2, with D uncertain. Trimming shortened V by 3 bases and J by 4 bases, and 9 bases separated the two germline ends. CDR3 length: 13 amino acids. The V gene's germline CDR1 is SQVTM and CDR2 ANQGSEA.

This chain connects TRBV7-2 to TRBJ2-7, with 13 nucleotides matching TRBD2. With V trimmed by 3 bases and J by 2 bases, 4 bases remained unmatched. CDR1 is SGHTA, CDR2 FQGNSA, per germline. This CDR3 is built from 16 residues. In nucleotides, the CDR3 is TGTGCCAGCAGCTTTTTCACTAGCGGGAGGGCCTACGAGCAGTACTTC. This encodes CASSFFTSGRAYEQYF.

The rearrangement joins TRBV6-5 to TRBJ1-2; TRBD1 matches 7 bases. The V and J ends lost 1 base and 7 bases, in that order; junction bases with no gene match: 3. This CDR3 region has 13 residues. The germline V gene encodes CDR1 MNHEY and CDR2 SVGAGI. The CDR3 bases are TGTGCCAGCAGTTACTTCCAGGGGGTTGGCTACACCTTC. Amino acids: CASSYFQGVGYTF.

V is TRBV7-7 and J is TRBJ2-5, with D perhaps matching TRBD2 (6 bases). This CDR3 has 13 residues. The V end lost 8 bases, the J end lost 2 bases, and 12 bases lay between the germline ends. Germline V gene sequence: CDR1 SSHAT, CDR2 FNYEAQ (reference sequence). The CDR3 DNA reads TGTGCCAGCGGGCTAGCGCCGCAAGAGACCCAGTACTTC. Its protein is CASGLAPQETQYF.

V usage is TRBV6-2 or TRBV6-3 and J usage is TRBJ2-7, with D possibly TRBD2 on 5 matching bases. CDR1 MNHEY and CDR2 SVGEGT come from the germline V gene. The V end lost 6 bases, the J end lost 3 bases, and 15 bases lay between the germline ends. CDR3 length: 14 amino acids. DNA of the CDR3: TGTGCCAGCAGCTCTCTTGCGGCGGGCTACGAGCAGTACTTC. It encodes CASSSLAAGYEQYF.

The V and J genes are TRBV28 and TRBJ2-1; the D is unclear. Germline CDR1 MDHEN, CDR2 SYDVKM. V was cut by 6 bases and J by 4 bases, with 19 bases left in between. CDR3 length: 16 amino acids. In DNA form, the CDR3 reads TGTGCCAGCAGCCTCTTTGCTGGTAAGGTGTACAATGAGCAGTTCTTC. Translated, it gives CASSLFAGKVYNEQFF.